This TCR beta chain came from a study of regulatory T cells in long-lasting Graves disease. Time point denoted: newly diagnosed GD, antithyroid drugs for less than 3 months. Following extraction of RNA from PBMCs, that RNA was used to make the TCR library. This clonotype was counted ten times or more. Arm-PCR of CDR3 regions and iRepertoire HTBI primers were used to build TCR beta libraries. TCRdb redid the calling of the multiplex PCR reads with MiXCR, one entry per CDR3 protein. This sample has a few hundred thousand distinct CDR3 sequences, with about 10% found just once. This same sample was also part of a study on T cells in Graves' hyperthyroidism and ophthalmopathy. This second study says: Most thyroid clonotypes expanded above 0.001 were also detected in blood.

Material: peripheral blood mononuclear cells (PBMCs), obtained at new diagnosis, from a patient treated with antithyroid drugs. The sequence derives from a woman under 30 with Graves disease.

The DNA for the CDR3 is TGTGCCAGCAGTTTCCGGGCCCCCTGGGAGCAGTACTTC. Its protein is CASSFRAPWEQYF. V usage is TRBV27 and J usage is TRBJ2-7; no reliable D call. Trimming removed 3 bases at V and 7 bases at J, with 13 bases between. This CDR3 comprises 13 residues. Germline V gene sequence: CDR1 MNHEY, CDR2 SMNVEV (reference sequence).